This T cell receptor (beta chain) was recovered during a study of blood T cell repertoires in COVID-19. Study-wide context: Samples taken during acute and convalescent COVID-19 were collected in the United States, Italy and Spain. In each case, the material was cDNA or gDNA derived from T cells, B-cell-depleted T cells, or PBMCs.

Original processing methods: Estimation of nucleated cell counts relied on the amplification of reference gene primers. Only in-frame clones appear in the TCRdb table, and some are missing; sequencing was by immunoSEQ multiplex PCR. That table furnishes V, J and clone size, whereas the DNA furnished D and trimming. In the table there are about 300,000 clones, more than 70% of which are singletons. The V gene's germline CDR1 is SNHLY and CDR2 FYNNEI. The CDR3 runs 14 residues. V lost 6 bases and J lost 1; bases outside the gene matches: 5. The J gene is TRBJ1-1, the V gene TRBV2; 7 bases line up with TRBD1. The specimen sequenced was peripheral blood. This TCR was sampled from a woman younger than 45 who had recovered from COVID-19. The CDR3 nucleotides are TGTGCCAGCAGGAGACAGGGAGCGAACACTGAAGCTTTCTTT. Its protein product is CASRRQGANTEAFF.